Each of the 26 T cell receptor beta chains below was sequenced from the same sample in a study of control samples from healthy donors and cancer patients. Only in-frame clones appear in the TCRdb table, and some are missing; sequencing was by immunoSEQ multiplex PCR. The sample has fewer than 85,000 clones, less than 95% seen once. Input material: blood. The receptor source for this set is a woman in her 30s in good health.

A remark on this clone: This sample also contains other DNA sequences that code for the same CDR3. The chain employs TRBV29-1 and TRBJ1-1; D is unclear. CDR1 is SQVTM and CDR2 is ANQGSEA in the germline V gene. This CDR3 comprises 11 residues. V was cut by 5 bases and J by 2 bases, with 6 bases left in between. CDR3 nucleotide sequence: TGCAGCGTTCGACTAAACACTGAAGCTTTCTTT. Amino acid sequence: CSVRLNTEAFF.

V usage is TRBV19 and J usage is TRBJ1-2; 8 bases are a match to TRBD1. This CDR3 is 16 amino acids long. The V gene's germline CDR1 is LNHDA and CDR2 SQIVND (reference sequence). The ends lost 6 bases at V and 4 bases at J; junction bases unmatched: 13. The CDR3 loop is CASRLRPQQGVYGYTF. The CDR3 DNA reads TGTGCCAGTAGACTCAGGCCCCAACAGGGGGTCTATGGCTACACCTTC.

This clone came up a few times. The CDR3 DNA is TGTGCCAGCGCCGGGATAGGGGTTAGCGAAAAACTGTTTTTT. Residues: CASAGIGVSEKLFF. V usage is TRBV3-1 (or the pseudogene TRBV3-2) and J usage is TRBJ1-4, with D tentatively TRBD1 (5 bases). This CDR3 spans 14 amino acids. Germline V CDR1 and CDR2: LGHDT, YNNKEL (reference sequence). V lost 8 bases and J 8 bases, leaving 18 bases between the germline ends.

The chain combines TRBV11-2 with TRBJ2-3; 7 bases fit TRBD2. This CDR3 spans 15 amino acids. Trimming cost V 1 base and J 6 bases; bases outside gene matches: 7. The germline gives CDR1 SGHAT, CDR2 FQNNGV. The DNA of the CDR3 is TGTGCCAGCAGCTTAGGGACTAGAGAGGTCGATACGCAGTATTTT. Translated: CASSLGTREVDTQYF.

This clone was seen once. The chain is built from TRBV6-1 and TRBJ2-7; a weak D match, TRBD1 (5 bases). The V and J ends lost 1 base and 4 bases respectively, with 14 bases between them. CDR1 MNHNS and CDR2 SASEGT come from the germline V gene. The CDR3 loop spans 15 amino acids. In DNA, the CDR3 is TGTGCCAGCAGTGAAGAAGCCGGCAGGGTATACGAGCAGTACGTC. Translation gives CASSEEAGRVYEQYV.

The rearrangement joins TRBV6-5 to TRBJ2-7; D uncertain. Germline CDR1 MNHEY, CDR2 SVGAGI. The ends were cut back, 6 bases at V and 7 bases at J, with 7 bases in the middle. The CDR3 is made up of 10 amino acids. The CDR3 DNA reads TGTGCCAGCAGCTCTGGTGAGCAGTACGTC. It specifies CASSSGEQYV.

This chain connects TRBV6-5 to TRBJ2-7; 8 bases line up with TRBD1. CDR3 length: 14 amino acids. Germline trimming cut 8 bases from V and 3 bases from J; bases unmatched to any gene: 9. Germline CDR1 is MNHEY and CDR2 is SVGAGI. CDR3 residues: CASARTGLGYEQYF. CDR3 nucleotide sequence: TGTGCCAGCGCAAGGACAGGGCTAGGCTACGAGCAGTACTTC.

The chain has TRBV11-1 and TRBJ2-7, with D perhaps assigned TRBD1 or TRBD2 (5 bases each). The CDR3 consists of 15 residues. The V end lost 1 base, the J end lost 5 bases, and 15 bases lay between the germline ends. The germline CDR1 and CDR2 sequences are SGHAT and FQDESV (reference sequence). This chain's CDR3 is CASSLVSGTDHEQYF. CDR3 DNA sequence: TGTGCCAGCAGCTTAGTTTCAGGGACCGACCACGAGCAGTACTTC. The variable domain in full, with the rest retrieved from reference TRBV11-1 and TRBJ2-7, is EAEVAQSPRYKITEKSQAVAFWCDPISGHATLYWYRQILGQGPELLVQFQDESVVDDSQLPKDRFSAERLKGVDSTLKIQPAELGDSAMYLCASSLVSGTDHEQYFGPGTRLTVT.

The chain links TRBV15 to TRBJ2-5; tentatively, D is TRBD1 (6 bases). V gave up 4 bases and J gave up 9 bases, with 15 bases separating them. The CDR3 runs to 13 residues. Germline loops: CDR1 LNHNV, CDR2 YYDKDF (reference sequence). The CDR3 sequence: CATSIPSPGAQYF. In DNA form, the CDR3 reads TGTGCCACCAGCATCCCTAGCCCAGGGGCCCAGTACTTC.

The J gene is TRBJ1-2, the V gene TRBV28; D is perhaps TRBD1 (6 bases). Germline CDR1 and CDR2: MDHEN and SYDVKM. V was shortened by 5 bases and J by 2 bases, with 12 bases between the two germline ends. This CDR3 is built from 14 residues. In nucleotides, the CDR3 is TGTGCCAGCAGTCTCGAGAGGGGGAACTATGGCTACACCTTC. It yields the protein CASSLERGNYGYTF.

The chain combines TRBV30 with TRBJ2-3; perhaps D is TRBD1 or TRBD2 (6 bases each). The germline CDR1 and CDR2 sequences are GTSNPN and SVGIG (reference sequence). Trimming cost V 0 bases and J 2 bases, with 12 bases left between them. This CDR3 comprises 15 residues. Here the CDR3 reads CAWSVLGGPTDTQYF. The CDR3 DNA reads TGTGCCTGGAGTGTACTCGGGGGCCCCACAGATACGCAGTATTTT. Full variable domain (remainder filled in from reference TRBV30 and TRBJ2-3): SQTIHQWPATLVQPVGSPLSLECTVEGTSNPNLYWYRQAAGRGLQLLFYSVGIGQISSEVPQNLSASRPQDRQFILSSKKLLLSDSGFYLCAWSVLGGPTDTQYFGPGTRLTVL.

The rearrangement joins TRBV9 to TRBJ1-1; 9 bases agree with TRBD1. CDR1 SGDLS and CDR2 YYNGEE come from the germline V gene. V lost 4 bases and J lost 3; bases outside the gene matches: 4. This CDR3 contains 14 residues. CDR3 protein: CASSWDRDDTEAFF. In DNA form, the CDR3 reads TGTGCCAGCAGCTGGGACAGGGACGACACTGAAGCTTTCTTT. Filled out from reference TRBV9 and TRBJ1-1, the complete variable domain reads DSGVTQTPKHLITATGQRVTLRCSPRSGDLSVYWYQQSLDQGLQFLIQYYNGEERAKGNILERFSAQQFPDLHSELNLSSLELGDSALYFCASSWDRDDTEAFFGQGTRLTVV.

The chain employs TRBV5-1 and TRBJ2-3, with D unclear. The germline gives CDR1 SGHRS, CDR2 YFSETQ. V lost 0 bases and J 2 bases, leaving 10 bases between the germline ends. The CDR3 has 15 amino acids. CDR3 sequence: CASSLVGGHTDTQYF. As DNA, the CDR3 is TGCGCCAGCAGCTTGGTAGGTGGGCACACAGATACGCAGTATTTT.

The CDR3 loop is CASRNTFGSYNEQFF. As DNA, the CDR3 is TGTGCCAGCAGAAACACGTTCGGCTCCTACAATGAGCAGTTCTTC. The chain is built from TRBV6-5 and TRBJ2-1; D gene unclear. This CDR3 spans 15 amino acids. Germline CDR1 is MNHEY and CDR2 is SVGAGI. The V end was cut by 6 bases, the J end by 0 bases, with 12 bases between.

This clone was counted a single time. This rearrangement joins TRBV6-5 to TRBJ1-3; no clear D. The CDR3 totals 14 residues. The V gene lost 5 bases and the J gene lost 1 base, with 9 bases spanning the gap. The germline gives CDR1 MNHEY, CDR2 SVGAGI. Written as DNA, the CDR3 is TGTGCCAGCAGTACCCCAAGATCTGGAAACACCATATATTTT. This codes for CASSTPRSGNTIYF.

The CDR3 loop is CASSEGRAGVLETQYF. The CDR3 DNA follows: TGCGCCAGCAGTGAGGGTCGAGCGGGGGTGTTAGAGACCCAGTACTTC. The chain carries TRBV10-1 and TRBJ2-5; 8 bases are a match to TRBD2. This CDR3 region has 16 residues. V lost 2 bases, J lost 4 bases, and 9 bases stayed unmatched. CDR1 WNHNN and CDR2 SYGVQD come from the germline V gene (reference sequence).

V is TRBV19 and J is TRBJ1-5; D is unresolved. The ends were cut back, 8 bases at V and 5 bases at J, with 13 bases in the middle. The CDR3 is made up of 13 amino acids. Germline-derived CDR1 and CDR2 are LNHDA and SQIVND (reference sequence). The CDR3 coding sequence is TGTGCCAGTGGGCAGCCTGGGCATCAGCCCCAGCATTTT. Amino acids: CASGQPGHQPQHF.

V is TRBV3-1 (or the pseudogene TRBV3-2) and J is TRBJ2-1; 9 bases are a match to TRBD1. Germline CDR1 and CDR2: LGHDT and YNNKEL (reference sequence). With V trimmed by 2 bases and J by 6 bases, 11 bases remained unmatched. The CDR3 runs to 17 residues. CDR3 in amino acids: CASSQFQGQGDINEQFF. The CDR3 bases are TGTGCCAGCAGCCAATTTCAGGGACAGGGTGACATCAATGAGCAGTTCTTC.

The chain has TRBV2 and TRBJ1-5, with D possibly matching TRBD1 (5 bases). With 6 bases removed from V and 5 bases from J, the gap between germline ends came to 14 bases. The germline CDR1 and CDR2 sequences are SNHLY and FYNNEI. CDR3 length: 14 amino acids. CDR3 sequence reads: CASRATGGDQPQHF. The CDR3 bases are TGTGCCAGCAGGGCCACAGGTGGGGATCAGCCCCAGCATTTT.

V usage is TRBV5-4 and J usage is TRBJ1-3, with 10 bases matching TRBD1. Losses at the gene ends were 0 bases for V and 4 bases for J; bases not matched to a gene: 4. CDR3 length equals 16 residues. Germline V gene sequence: CDR1 SGHNT, CDR2 YYREEE (reference sequence). CDR3 sequence reads: CASSLVGQGLGNTIYF. In nucleotides, the CDR3 is TGTGCCAGCAGCTTGGTGGGACAGGGGTTGGGAAACACCATATATTTT.

This clone was detected a few times. The chain couples TRBV6-6 to TRBJ2-7; D possibly corresponds to TRBD1 (5 bases). Trimming cost V 2 bases and J 2 bases, with 7 bases left between them. This CDR3 has 13 residues. Germline CDR1 MNHNY, CDR2 SVGAGI (reference sequence). The CDR3 DNA reads TGTGCCAGCAGTTACACGGACACCTACGAGCAGTACGTC. Protein product: CASSYTDTYEQYV.

J is TRBJ1-1 and V is TRBV7-9; D unclear. CDR3 size: 10 residues. CDR1 is SEHNR and CDR2 is FQNEAQ in the germline V gene (reference sequence). The V end was cut by 5 bases, the J end by 5 bases, with 3 bases between. In DNA form, the CDR3 reads TGTGCCAGCAGCCGAACTGAAGCTTTCTTT. It codes for CASSRTEAFF.

Notes on this clone: Other DNA variants within this sample encode the same CDR3. The rearrangement uses TRBV4-2 and TRBJ1-3; D is undetermined. Deletions cut 6 bases from V and 7 bases from J, with 19 bases between. This CDR3 is built from 15 residues. CDR1 is LGHNA and CDR2 is YNFKEQ in the germline V gene. CDR3 in amino acids: CASSQRPGQRNTIYF. The CDR3 DNA follows: TGTGCCAGCAGTCAACGCCCGGGCCAAAGGAACACCATATATTTT.

The chain couples TRBV28 to TRBJ1-6; 7 bases map to TRBD1. There are 14 residues in the CDR3. Germline loops: CDR1 MDHEN, CDR2 SYDVKM. V gave up 6 bases and J gave up 9 bases; unmatched junction bases: 8. The CDR3 region is CASRRTGVASPLHF. CDR3 nucleotides: TGTGCCAGCAGGCGAACAGGGGTGGCTTCACCCCTCCACTTT. The full variable domain, completed using reference TRBV28 and TRBJ1-6, is DVKVTQSSRYLVKRTGEKVFLECVQDMDHENMFWYRQDPGLGLRLIYFSYDVKMKEKGDIPEGYSVSREKKERFSLILESASTNQTSMYLCASRRTGVASPLHFGNGTRLTVT.

V usage is TRBV6-5 and J usage is TRBJ1-2; 10 bases are a match to TRBD1. The CDR3 is made up of 15 amino acids. Germline-derived CDR1 and CDR2 are MNHEY and SVGAGI. The V and J ends lost 4 bases and 7 bases, in that order; junction bases with no gene match: 9. The CDR3 region has the DNA TGTGCCAGCAGTTGGCGACCGGGACAGGGGTCTGGCTACACCTTC. This codes for CASSWRPGQGSGYTF.

The chain combines TRBV5-6 with TRBJ1-1; no clear D gene. V was clipped by 2 bases and J by 3 bases, with 5 bases between them. There are 12 residues in the CDR3. In germline, CDR1 is SGHDT, CDR2 YYEEEE. The CDR3 DNA sequence: TGTGCCAGCAGCTTAGGGTACACTGAAGCTTTCTTT. This gives the protein CASSLGYTEAFF.